The 9 T cell receptor beta chains in this list originate from one sample, sequenced in a study of blood T cell repertoires in COVID-19 (dated by TCRdb to 2018 to 2020). The library came from the immunoSEQ multiplex PCR assay. This immuneACCESS table, as held by TCRdb, lists in-frame sequences with V and J called but not all clones. Of the missing ones, under half trace to an unresolved V gene in checked studies; the others have no known cause. The sample table lists approximately 270,000 clones, around 89% of them with a count of one. The ten top clones hold under 0.95% of the sample. Sequencing input: peripheral blood. Receptors were obtained from a man aged 25-45 years with acute or convalescent COVID-19.

This clone turned up a few times. The chain combines TRBV5-1 with TRBJ2-2; D is undetermined. The length of the CDR3 is 15 residues. The ends were cut back, 6 bases at V and 3 bases at J, with 15 bases in the middle. Germline V gives CDR1 SGHRS, CDR2 YFSETQ. This chain's CDR3 is CASKTTVLHTGELFF. The CDR3 DNA sequence: TGCGCCAGCAAAACAACAGTCCTCCACACCGGGGAGCTGTTTTTT.

The chain links TRBV9 to TRBJ1-3; TRBD1 matches 7 bases. The CDR3 sequence is 14 residues long. V shed 4 bases, J shed 8 bases, and the junction held 9 bases outside the gene matches. Germline loops: CDR1 SGDLS, CDR2 YYNGEE. CDR3 nucleotides: TGTGCCAGCAGCAAGTCAGGGGGGAGTGACACCATATATTTT. Translated: CASSKSGGSDTIYF.

The chain carries TRBV5-1 and TRBJ1-4; 7 bases match TRBD1. The V gene's germline CDR1 is SGHRS and CDR2 YFSETQ. J was trimmed by 3 bases and V by 5 bases; bases with no gene match: 16. The CDR3 consists of 18 residues. CDR3 bases: TGCGCCAGCAGTCTAGGACAGGTAGCTTCAAGCCCTAATGAAAAACTGTTTTTT. Translated, it gives CASSLGQVASSPNEKLFF.

The V gene is TRBV28, the J gene TRBJ1-3; no clear D. V lost 6 bases and J 6 bases, leaving 12 bases between the germline ends. The CDR3 extends over 13 amino acids. Germline CDR1 reads MDHEN; CDR2 reads SYDVKM. In nucleotides, the CDR3 is TGTGCCAGCAGGCCAAGACTTTCAAACACCATATATTTT. It codes for CASRPRLSNTIYF.

This clone was detected many times. The rearrangement uses TRBV28 and TRBJ2-7, with 9 positions matching TRBD2. CDR1 is MDHEN and CDR2 is SYDVKM in the germline V gene. The CDR3 is made up of 15 amino acids. V dropped 8 bases and J dropped 6; count of bases not matched to a gene: 14. In nucleotides, the CDR3 is TGTGCCAGCTCGGCTATAGCGGGAGACATTATCGAGCAGTACTTC. As protein: CASSAIAGDIIEQYF.

V and J are TRBV27 and TRBJ2-7, with 9 nucleotides matching TRBD1. V lost 5 bases to trimming and J lost 5 bases; unmatched junction nucleotides: 7. This CDR3 region has 14 residues. The V gene's germline CDR1 is MNHEY and CDR2 SMNVEV (reference sequence). The CDR3 loop is CASSKGQGRHEQYF. CDR3 nucleotides: TGTGCCAGCAGTAAGGGACAGGGTAGACACGAGCAGTACTTC.

This rearrangement joins TRBV2 to TRBJ2-5; 7 positions match TRBD2. V was pared by 8 bases and J by 4 bases, with 7 bases of the junction left unmatched. The germline V gene encodes CDR1 SNHLY and CDR2 FYNNEI. The CDR3 is made up of 13 amino acids. The CDR3 is CASFRVAGETQYF. The CDR3 DNA is TGTGCCAGCTTCCGAGTAGCGGGAGAGACCCAGTACTTC.

The rearrangement links TRBV19 to TRBJ1-5; TRBD1 matches 8 bases. V lost 6 bases, J lost 6 bases, and 16 bases stayed unmatched. The CDR3 loop spans 17 amino acids. CDR1 is LNHDA, CDR2 SQIVND, per germline (reference sequence). Here the CDR3 reads CASSPIGVTGEVQPQHF. The CDR3 bases are TGTGCCAGTAGCCCAATTGGGGTGACAGGGGAGGTTCAGCCCCAGCATTTT.

The CDR3 is CASSPSAGSYGVAQHF. CDR3 sequence (DNA): TGTGCCAGCTCACCAAGTGCAGGGTCCTACGGTGTGGCCCAGCATTTT. V usage is TRBV18 and J usage is TRBJ1-5, with a weak D call TRBD1 (5 bases). This CDR3 has 16 amino acids. Germline V gene sequence: CDR1 KGHSH, CDR2 LQKENI. The V end was cut by 2 bases, the J end by 11 bases, with 22 bases between.